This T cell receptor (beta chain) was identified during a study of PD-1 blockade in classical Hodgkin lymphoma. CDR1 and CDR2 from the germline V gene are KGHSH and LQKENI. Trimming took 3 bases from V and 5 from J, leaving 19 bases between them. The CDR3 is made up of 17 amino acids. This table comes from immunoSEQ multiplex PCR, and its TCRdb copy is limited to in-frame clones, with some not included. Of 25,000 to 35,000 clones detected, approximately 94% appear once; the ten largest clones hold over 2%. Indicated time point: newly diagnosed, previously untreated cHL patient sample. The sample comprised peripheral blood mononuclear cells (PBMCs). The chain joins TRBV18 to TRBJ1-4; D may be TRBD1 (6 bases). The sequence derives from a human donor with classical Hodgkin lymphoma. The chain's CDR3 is CASSPALLQGRNEKLFF. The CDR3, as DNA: TGTGCCAGCTCACCCGCCTTGTTGCAGGGGCGGAATGAAAAACTGTTTTTT.